These 14 T cell receptor beta chains were sequenced from one sample in a study of cytotoxic CD8 clonotypes in ibrutinib-treated CLL. Here immunoSEQ multiplex PCR was the method, and the copy in TCRdb shows in-frame clones only, minus some. The table shows approximately 350,000 clones, with 67% occurring only once. This sample comprised PBMCs, obtained after 36 months of ibrutinib treatment. The receptors stem from a human donor with chronic lymphocytic leukemia.

This clone was picked up a small number of times. The chain links TRBV28 to TRBJ2-7, with 10 bases identical to TRBD1. The junction had 2 bases not matched to a gene; V was cut back by 6 bases and J by 3 bases. The CDR3 extends over 13 amino acids. CDR1 is MDHEN and CDR2 is SYDVKM in the germline V gene. CDR3 nucleotide sequence: TGTGCCAGCAGGGGGACAGGGGTCTACGAGCAGTACTTC. As protein: CASRGTGVYEQYF.

The V and J genes are TRBV7-9 and TRBJ1-2; the D gene is possibly TRBD1 (5 bases). With 5 bases removed from V and 4 bases from J, the gap between germline ends came to 17 bases. This CDR3 region has 15 residues. Per germline, CDR1 SEHNR and CDR2 FQNEAQ (reference sequence). The CDR3: CASSPSQDSSYGYTF. The CDR3 DNA follows: TGTGCCAGCAGCCCTTCACAGGATTCGAGCTATGGCTACACCTTC.

This clone was counted a few times. The rearrangement joins TRBV5-6 to TRBJ1-2; D is uncertain. Trimming pared 4 bases from V and 4 bases from J, leaving 14 bases between. The CDR3 spans 14 residues. Germline CDR1 is SGHDT and CDR2 is YYEEEE. CDR3 amino acids: CASSALPAAYGYTF. Here the CDR3 DNA reads TGTGCCAGCAGCGCGCTGCCGGCTGCCTATGGCTACACCTTC.

The gene calls are TRBV4-3 and TRBJ2-1; 8 bases map to TRBD1. The CDR3 length is 16 residues. Losses at the gene ends were 5 bases for V and 8 bases for J; bases not matched to a gene: 14. Germline V lookup: CDR1 LGHNA, CDR2 YSLEER. In nucleotides, the CDR3 is TGCGCCAGCAGCTATTCAACAGGGGGTATTGGGCATGAGCAGTTCTTC. This translates into CASSYSTGGIGHEQFF.

J is TRBJ2-2 and V is TRBV9; D gene uncertain. Germline V gene sequence: CDR1 SGDLS, CDR2 YYNGEE. This CDR3 has 18 residues. The V end was cut by 3 bases, the J end by 7 bases, with 25 bases between. DNA of the CDR3: TGTGCCAGCAGCGCGCGGATAGACAAAAGGGCTTCCGACGGGGAGCTGTTTTTT. Translated, it gives CASSARIDKRASDGELFF.

The V call is TRBV5-1, the J call TRBJ1-6; 8 bases are a match to TRBD1. V lost 4 bases to trimming and J lost 0 bases; unmatched junction nucleotides: 3. The germline V gene encodes CDR1 SGHRS and CDR2 YFSETQ. The CDR3 has 16 residues. The CDR3 spells CASSTQGASYNSPLHF. Here the CDR3 DNA reads TGCGCCAGCAGCACCCAGGGGGCCTCCTATAATTCACCCCTCCACTTT.

The chain joins TRBV7-9 to TRBJ1-6; perhaps TRBD1 as D (5 bases). V was clipped by 3 bases and J by 0 bases, with 9 bases between them. The germline V gene has CDR1 SEHNR and CDR2 FQNEAQ (reference sequence). This CDR3 is built from 16 residues. CDR3 sequence: CASSFQGFSYNSPLHF. The CDR3 DNA is TGTGCCAGCAGCTTCCAGGGATTCTCCTATAATTCACCCCTCCACTTT.

The rearrangement uses TRBV6-5 and TRBJ2-7; D is uncertain. Trimming stripped 6 bases from V and 0 bases from J, with 6 bases between. Per germline, CDR1 MNHEY and CDR2 SVGAGI. This CDR3 comprises 12 residues. Written as DNA, the CDR3 is TGTGCCAGCAGCAGGAGCTCCTACGAGCAGTACTTC. Amino acid sequence: CASSRSSYEQYF.

The rearrangement joins TRBV13 to TRBJ2-1; no clear D. CDR1 is PRHDT, CDR2 FYEKMQ, per germline (reference sequence). CDR3 length equals 15 residues. V lost 6 bases to trimming and J lost 0 bases, with 12 bases between them. CDR3 protein: CASSLDASSYNEQFF. CDR3 sequence (DNA): TGTGCCAGCAGTCTCGACGCCAGCTCCTACAATGAGCAGTTCTTC.

CDR3 loop: CASSPMASREDTQYF. CDR3 coding DNA: TGTGCCAGTAGTCCGATGGCCTCGCGGGAAGATACGCAGTATTTT. This chain links TRBV19 with TRBJ2-3, with a possible D match to TRBD2 (6 bases). With 5 bases removed from V and 5 bases from J, the gap between germline ends came to 17 bases. CDR3 length: 15 residues. Germline values: CDR1 LNHDA, CDR2 SQIVND (reference sequence).

This clone was observed a handful of times. In nucleotides, the CDR3 is TGTGCCAGTAGTGTAAGGGACAGCCCGGCCTACGAGCAGTACTTC. It codes for CASSVRDSPAYEQYF. V and J are TRBV19 and TRBJ2-7, with 7 bases fitting TRBD1. Trimming at V came to 5 bases and at J to 2 bases, leaving 9 bases not matched to a gene. The CDR3 has 15 residues. The germline gives CDR1 LNHDA, CDR2 SQIVND (reference sequence).

The V call is TRBV2, the J call TRBJ2-7; D is perhaps TRBD2 (6 bases). The germline gives CDR1 SNHLY, CDR2 FYNNEI. The V end lost 4 bases, the J end lost 6 bases, and 13 bases lay between the germline ends. The CDR3 is 13 amino acids. CDR3 DNA: TGTGCCAGCAGTGTACGCGGGATTCGCGAGCAGTACTTC. It yields the protein CASSVRGIREQYF.

This clone has a handful of counts. The chain is built from TRBV11-2 and TRBJ2-7, with 11 positions matching TRBD2. From germline, CDR1 is SGHAT and CDR2 FQNNGV. The CDR3 is 15 residues long. The junction had 4 bases not matched to a gene; V was cut back by 6 bases and J by 0 bases. This CDR3 is CASRRLAGSSYEQYF. Here the CDR3 DNA reads TGTGCCAGCAGACGACTAGCGGGGAGCTCCTACGAGCAGTACTTC.

This clone has a handful of counts. This chain connects TRBV5-1 to TRBJ2-3; no clear D. The ends were cut back, 2 bases at V and 3 bases at J, with 13 bases in the middle. This CDR3 has 15 amino acids. The germline V gene has CDR1 SGHRS and CDR2 YFSETQ. CDR3 residues: CASSFGLPTTDTQYF. The CDR3 DNA follows: TGCGCCAGCAGCTTCGGTCTCCCAACAACAGATACGCAGTATTTT.